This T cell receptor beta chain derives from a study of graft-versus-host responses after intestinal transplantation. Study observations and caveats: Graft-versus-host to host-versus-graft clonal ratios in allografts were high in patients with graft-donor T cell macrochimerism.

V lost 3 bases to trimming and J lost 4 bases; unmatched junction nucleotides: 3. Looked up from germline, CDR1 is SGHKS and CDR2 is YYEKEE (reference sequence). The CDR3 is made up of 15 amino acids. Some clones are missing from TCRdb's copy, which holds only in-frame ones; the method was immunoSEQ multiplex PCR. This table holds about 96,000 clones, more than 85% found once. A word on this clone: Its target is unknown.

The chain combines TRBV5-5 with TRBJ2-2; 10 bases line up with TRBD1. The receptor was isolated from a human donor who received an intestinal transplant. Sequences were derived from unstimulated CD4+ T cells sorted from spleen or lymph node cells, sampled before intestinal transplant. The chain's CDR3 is CASSSGTGATGELFF. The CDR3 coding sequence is TGTGCCAGCAGCTCCGGGACAGGGGCCACCGGGGAGCTGTTTTTT.